This T cell receptor beta chain was recorded in a study of somatic reversion in DOCK8 deficiency (dated by TCRdb to about 2020). Turning to the overall study: The study compared the T cell receptor beta repertoires of three groups: DOCK8-deficient patients, DOCK8-revertant patients and healthy volunteers. The study examined how somatic reversion of pathogenic DOCK8 variants changes lymphocyte differentiation and function in DOCK8 deficiency. The DOCK8-deficient patients included in the study had already been reported in previous work.

This clonotype was found a few times. Its antigen is unknown. Within one base of it there is no much larger clone, and no base qualities were kept. To prepare the library, multiplex PCR was applied. Using EuroClonality-NGS primers, the TRB libraries were generated through a one-step amplicon PCR run on 100 ng genomic DNA. TRB amplicons were sequenced on Illumina MiSeq instruments with 2 x 250 bp version 2 chemistry. The authors' analysis ran thus. IMGT/HighV-QUEST was used for primary TRB sequence analysis and V(D)J annotation. Once nonfunctional clones had been removed and the data downsampled for comparisons between samples, VDJtools was used to evaluate repertoire diversity and composition. TCRdb trimmed public reads at Q25 via fastp, called clones via MiXCR and kept in-frame beta chains. Rows are combined by CDR3 protein, so each entry shows the most common genes and DNA. V and J calls and clone size were set by TCRdb, not the authors. The sample contains fewer than 5,000 distinct CDR3 sequences, 24% of them found a single time. The ten largest clones represent around 9.1% of the sample.

Healthy control blood came from volunteer donors supplied by blood services in Australia and France. For the TCR repertoire analysis, genomic DNA was extracted either from whole blood samples or from PBMCs. On the study overall, not on this receptor specifically: The methods did not specify, sample by sample, whether the source material for each sample was whole blood or PBMCs.

At the junction V is shortened by 4 bases and J by 3 bases, with 13 bases in between. The germline V gene encodes CDR1 SNHLY and CDR2 FYNNEI. The CDR3 has 15 amino acids, counting the end cysteine and phenylalanine. CDR3 DNA only is kept here, 45 bases in frame from base 1. This chain joins TRBV2 to TRBJ1-3; no D gene is confidently identified. The clonotype originates from a human donor in good health. The sequenced material came from peripheral blood. For the CDR3, the sequence is CASSGWGDGGNTIYF. At the DNA level, the sequence is TGTGCCAGCAGTGGTTGGGGAGATGGTGGAAACACCATATATTTT.